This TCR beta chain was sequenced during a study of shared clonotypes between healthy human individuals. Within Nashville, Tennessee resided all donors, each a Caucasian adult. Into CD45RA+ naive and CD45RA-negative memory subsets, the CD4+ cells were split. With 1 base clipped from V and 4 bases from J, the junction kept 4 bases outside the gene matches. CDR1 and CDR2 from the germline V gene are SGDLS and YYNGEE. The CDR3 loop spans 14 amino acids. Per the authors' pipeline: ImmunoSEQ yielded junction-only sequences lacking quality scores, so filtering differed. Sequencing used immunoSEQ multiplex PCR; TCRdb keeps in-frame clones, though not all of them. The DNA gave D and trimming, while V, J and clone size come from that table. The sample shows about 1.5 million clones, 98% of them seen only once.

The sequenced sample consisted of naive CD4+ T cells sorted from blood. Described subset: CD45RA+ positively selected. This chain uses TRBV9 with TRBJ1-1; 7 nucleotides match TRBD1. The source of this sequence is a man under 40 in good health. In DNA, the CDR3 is TGTGCCAGCAGCGTAAGGCCAGGGGGCACTGAAGCTTTCTTT. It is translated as CASSVRPGGTEAFF.